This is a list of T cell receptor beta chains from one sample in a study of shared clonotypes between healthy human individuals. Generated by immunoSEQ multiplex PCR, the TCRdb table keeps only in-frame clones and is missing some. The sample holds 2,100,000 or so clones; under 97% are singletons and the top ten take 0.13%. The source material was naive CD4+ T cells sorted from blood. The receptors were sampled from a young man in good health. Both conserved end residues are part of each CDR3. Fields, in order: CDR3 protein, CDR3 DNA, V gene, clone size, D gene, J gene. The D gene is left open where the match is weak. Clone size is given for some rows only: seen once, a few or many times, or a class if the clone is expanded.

CDR3: CASGRPDSPLHF
DNA: TGTGCCAGCGGTCGACCCGATTCACCCCTCCACTTT
V: TRBV6-5
size: NA
D: NA
J: TRBJ1-6

CDR3: CASSFRGTEGDTQYF
DNA: TGTGCCAGCAGCTTTAGGGGGACTGAGGGCGATACGCAGTATTTT
V: TRBV11-2
size: NA
D: NA
J: TRBJ2-3

CDR3: CASRPGTRGTGELFF
DNA: TGTGCCAGCAGGCCGGGAACCAGGGGCACCGGGGAGCTGTTTTTT
V: TRBV6-5
size: NA
D: NA
J: TRBJ2-2

CDR3: CASSPTGSGNTIYF
DNA: TGTGCCAGCAGCCCGACAGGCTCTGGAAACACCATATATTTT
V: TRBV14
size: NA
D: NA
J: TRBJ1-3

CDR3: CASSVAGTGYGYGYTF
DNA: TGTGCCAGCAGTGTAGCCGGGACAGGGTACGGCTATGGCTACACCTTC
V: TRBV25-1
size: NA
D: TRBD1
J: TRBJ1-2

CDR3: CASSRGSVNYGYTF
DNA: TGTGCCAGTAGTAGGGGCAGCGTCAACTATGGCTACACCTTC
V: TRBV19
size: NA
D: NA
J: TRBJ1-2

CDR3: CASSYSGEQFF
DNA: TGTGCCAGCAGTTACTCAGGGGAGCAGTTCTTC
V: TRBV6-6
size: NA
D: NA
J: TRBJ2-1

CDR3: CASSKAGGPWNEQFF
DNA: TGTGCCAGTAGTAAAGCGGGAGGGCCGTGGAATGAGCAGTTCTTC
V: TRBV19
size: NA
D: TRBD2
J: TRBJ2-1

CDR3: CATSREARYDNEQFF
DNA: TGTGCCACCAGCAGAGAAGCCCGGTACGACAATGAGCAGTTCTTC
V: TRBV15
size: NA
D: NA
J: TRBJ2-1

CDR3: CASSSHGFGGLATNEKLFF
DNA: TGTGCCAGCAGCTCCCACGGTTTCGGGGGCCTCGCAACTAATGAAAAACTGTTTTTT
V: TRBV5-6
size: NA
D: NA
J: TRBJ1-4

CDR3: CASSYGAGGPTDTQYF
DNA: TGTGCCAGCAGTTACGGTGCGGGAGGGCCCACAGATACGCAGTATTTT
V: TRBV6-5
size: NA
D: TRBD2
J: TRBJ2-3

CDR3: CASSTDQATLHF
DNA: TGTGCCAGCAGCACGGACCAGGCCACCCTCCACTTT
V: TRBV2
size: NA
D: NA
J: TRBJ1-6

CDR3: CSGRGQNTGELFF
DNA: TGCAGCGGCAGGGGGCAGAACACCGGGGAGCTGTTTTTT
V: TRBV29-1
size: NA
D: TRBD1
J: TRBJ2-2

CDR3: CAISERGTGPYNEQFF
DNA: TGTGCCATCAGTGAAAGGGGGACAGGGCCCTACAATGAGCAGTTCTTC
V: TRBV10-3
size: NA
D: TRBD1
J: TRBJ2-1

CDR3: CSAKPAEQFF
DNA: TGCAGTGCCAAGCCTGCTGAGCAGTTCTTC
V: TRBV20-1
size: NA
D: NA
J: TRBJ2-1

CDR3: CSVDGQNTDTQYF
DNA: TGCAGCGTTGATGGACAAAACACAGATACGCAGTATTTT
V: TRBV29-1
size: NA
D: NA
J: TRBJ2-3

CDR3: CASSVEPGLPYNEQFF
DNA: TGCGCCAGCAGCGTGGAACCGGGACTACCCTACAATGAGCAGTTCTTC
V: TRBV5-1
size: NA
D: TRBD2
J: TRBJ2-1

CDR3: CASRGQGAAYEQYF
DNA: TGTGCCAGCAGAGGACAGGGGGCGGCCTACGAGCAGTACTTC
V: TRBV6-1
size: NA
D: TRBD1
J: TRBJ2-7

CDR3: CASSHRTGEPYEQYF
DNA: TGTGCCAGCAGCCATCGGACAGGGGAACCCTACGAGCAGTACTTC
V: TRBV7-8
size: NA
D: TRBD1
J: TRBJ2-7

CDR3: CASSLAGKSDGRSPDTQYF
DNA: TGCGCCAGCAGCTTGGCCGGTAAGAGTGACGGGAGGTCCCCAGATACGCAGTATTTT
V: TRBV5-1
size: NA
D: TRBD2
J: TRBJ2-3

CDR3: CASSFAGGGYEQYF
DNA: TGTGCCAGCAGCTTCGCAGGGGGCGGGTACGAGCAGTACTTC
V: TRBV5-6
size: NA
D: TRBD1
J: TRBJ2-7

CDR3: CASSEVWYNEQFF
DNA: TGTGCCAGCAGTGAGGTTTGGTACAATGAGCAGTTCTTC
V: TRBV2
size: NA
D: NA
J: TRBJ2-1

CDR3: CASSPRLISYEQYF
DNA: TGTGCCAGCTCACCACGACTAATTTCCTACGAGCAGTACTTC
V: TRBV18
size: NA
D: NA
J: TRBJ2-7

CDR3: CASGLSSETQYF
DNA: TGTGCTAGTGGTTTGTCCTCGGAGACCCAGTACTTC
V: TRBV12-5
size: once
D: NA
J: TRBJ2-5

CDR3: CAIRPGTGLYEQYF
DNA: TGTGCCATCAGGCCCGGGACAGGGTTATACGAGCAGTACTTC
V: TRBV10-3
size: NA
D: TRBD1
J: TRBJ2-7

CDR3: CAISEAQRLGDQETQYF
DNA: TGTGCCATCAGTGAAGCCCAGCGGCTAGGAGACCAAGAGACCCAGTACTTC
V: TRBV10-3
size: NA
D: NA
J: TRBJ2-5

CDR3: CASTDRGREQYF
DNA: TGTGCCAGCACCGACAGGGGACGCGAGCAGTACTTC
V: TRBV6-1
size: NA
D: TRBD1
J: TRBJ2-7

CDR3: CASSIPGTGSNQPQHF
DNA: TGTGCCAGTAGTATTCCCGGGACAGGAAGCAATCAGCCCCAGCATTTT
V: TRBV19
size: once
D: TRBD1
J: TRBJ1-5

CDR3: CASSLDAGANQPQHF
DNA: TGCGCCAGCAGCTTGGACGCGGGGGCGAATCAGCCCCAGCATTTT
V: TRBV5-1
size: NA
D: NA
J: TRBJ1-5